This T cell receptor (beta chain) was captured by sequencing in a study of cytomegalovirus exposure and HLA in healthy donors. CDR3 length equals 14 residues. Germline V lookup: CDR1 SGHDT, CDR2 YYEEEE. V lost 0 bases and J lost 7, with 12 bases in between. Both 60 Vbeta primers and 13 Jbeta primers went into the PCR. Assay: immunoSEQ multiplex PCR; the TCRdb copy retains only in-frame clones and omits some. The table shows around 120,000 clones, with about 80% occurring only once. The sample comprised PBMCs. The TCR was taken from a woman between 40 and 50 years old in good health and CMV-seropositive. The V gene is TRBV5-6, the J gene TRBJ2-3; no clear D. The chain's CDR3 is CASSLAETFNTQYF. The CDR3 coding sequence is TGTGCCAGCAGCTTGGCCGAGACATTCAATACGCAGTATTTT.